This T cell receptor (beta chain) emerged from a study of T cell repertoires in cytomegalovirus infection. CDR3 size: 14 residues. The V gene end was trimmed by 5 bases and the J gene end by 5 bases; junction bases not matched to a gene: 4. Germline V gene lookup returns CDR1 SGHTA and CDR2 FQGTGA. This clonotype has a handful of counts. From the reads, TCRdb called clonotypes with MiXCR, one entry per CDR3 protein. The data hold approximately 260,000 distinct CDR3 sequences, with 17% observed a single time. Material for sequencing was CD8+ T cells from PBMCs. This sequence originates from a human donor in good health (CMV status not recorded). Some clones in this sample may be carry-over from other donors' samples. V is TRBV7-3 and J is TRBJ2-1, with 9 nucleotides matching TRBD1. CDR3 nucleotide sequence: TGTGCCAGCAGCCCGGACAGGGGCGACAATGAGCAGTTCTTC. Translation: CASSPDRGDNEQFF.